This entry is about one TCR beta chain. All the people who gave samples were healthy bone marrow donors. It was with 60 Vbeta and 13 Jbeta primers that the PCR ran. The repertoire was sequenced with immunoSEQ multiplex PCR; TCRdb's copy has only in-frame clones and lacks some. The sample has around 200,000 clones; approximately 78% are singletons. This sample is part of a study of cytomegalovirus exposure and HLA in healthy donors. The wider study: One earlier analysis, a look at around 180 million T cells, found some 120 million unique TCR beta sequences. Clustering assigned 70% to 90% of the roughly 370 genotyped donors to the Caucasian-associated ancestry cluster.

Germline loops: CDR1 SNHLY, CDR2 FYNNEI. The CDR3 has 17 residues. V was clipped by 8 bases and J by 6 bases, with 28 bases between them. The chain employs TRBV2 and TRBJ1-2; tentatively, D is TRBD1 (5 bases). The specimen was PBMCs. This TCR derives from a woman in her thirties or forties in good health and CMV-seronegative. CDR3 amino acids: CASPEGAQAPYLHGYTF. The CDR3 DNA follows: TGTGCCAGCCCCGAAGGGGCTCAGGCCCCCTACCTCCATGGCTACACCTTC.